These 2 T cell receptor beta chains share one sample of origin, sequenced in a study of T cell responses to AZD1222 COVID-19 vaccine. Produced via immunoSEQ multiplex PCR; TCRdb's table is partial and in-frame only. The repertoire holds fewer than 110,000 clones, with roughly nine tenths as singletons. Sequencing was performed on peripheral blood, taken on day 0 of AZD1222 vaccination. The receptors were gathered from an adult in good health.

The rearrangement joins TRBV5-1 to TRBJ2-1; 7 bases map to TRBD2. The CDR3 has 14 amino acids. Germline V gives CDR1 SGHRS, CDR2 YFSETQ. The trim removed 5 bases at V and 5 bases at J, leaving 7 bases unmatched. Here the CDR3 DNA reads TGCGCCAGCAGATTCCAGAGCGGGAACAATGAGCAGTTCTTC. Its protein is CASRFQSGNNEQFF.

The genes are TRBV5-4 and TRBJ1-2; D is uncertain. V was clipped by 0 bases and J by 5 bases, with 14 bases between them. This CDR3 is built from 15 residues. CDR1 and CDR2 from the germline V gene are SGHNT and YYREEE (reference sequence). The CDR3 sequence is CASSLVGRVEYGYTF. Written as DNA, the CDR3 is TGTGCCAGCAGCTTGGTGGGGAGGGTAGAGTATGGCTACACCTTC.